This T cell receptor (beta chain) was retrieved from a study of radiation and T cells in renal cell carcinoma. Study summary: Nephrectomy followed 15 Gy stereotactic body radiation by 4 weeks.

Sequenced by immunoSEQ multiplex PCR; TCRdb stores in-frame clones only, minus some. The sample consists of some 150,000 clones, 70% to 90% of them appearing once. Overall study findings and caveats: No pretreatment tumor biopsies were available for baseline clonotypes.

To note about this clone: What it recognizes is unknown.

The CDR3 loop spans 13 amino acids. The germline CDR1 and CDR2 sequences are SGHDN and FVKESK. V lost 0 bases and J lost 4, with 7 bases in between. Time point noted: baseline pretreatment blood. Indicated treatment: 15 Gy SBRT to primary tumor, nephrectomy 4 weeks later. The sequence came from a woman aged 50 to 65 with renal cell carcinoma. V is TRBV14 and J is TRBJ2-7; D uncertain. The source was blood, collected from a patient whose treatment included radiotherapy and nephrectomy. CDR3 sequence reads: CASSQEGWYEQYF. DNA for the CDR3: TGTGCCAGCAGCCAAGAAGGGTGGTACGAGCAGTACTTC.